The present entry profiles one TCR beta chain with its context. Its specificity is unknown. This sample stems from a study of beta chain features in type 1 diabetes. By way of CD45RO/CCR7/CD25/CD127/CD95/CD27, the CD4+ regulatory, stem cell-like memory, central memory and naive cells were sorted. Populations obtained by sorting all exceeded 95% purity. Study conclusions and caveats: Researchers report that Type 1 diabetes patients had moderately but significantly shorter TCRB CDR3s across all four CD4+ subsets.

The CDR3 covers 14 residues. CDR1 is SNHLY, CDR2 FYNNEI, per germline. V was pared by 10 bases and J by 3 bases, with 16 bases between. Sequencing targeted expressed TCRB transcripts, as all isolated RNA had been reverse transcribed. Profiled with immunoSEQ multiplex PCR; TCRdb holds only in-frame clones, not every one. This table holds fewer than 65,000 clones, 59% found once. This sequence was found in a woman between 18 and 29 years old in good health. This chain connects TRBV2 to TRBJ2-1; weak D call: TRBD2 (5 bases). The sample consisted of Tregs from blood. The CDR3 nucleotides read TGTGCCACCCTTCTGGACTTCTACTACAATGAGCAGTTCTTC. It encodes CATLLDFYYNEQFF.